These 10 T cell receptor beta chains came from one sample sequenced in a study of blood T cell repertoires in COVID-19. Assay used: immunoSEQ multiplex PCR; TCRdb lists only in-frame clones, some missing. The sample includes about 310,000 clones, 90% of them seen just once. What was sequenced was peripheral blood. The receptors derive from a woman aged 40 to 50 with COVID-19, enrolled during active disease.

Notes on this clone: Other DNA sequences in this sample translate to the same CDR3. The chain links TRBV7-2 to TRBJ2-7; no definite D call. Germline V CDR1 and CDR2: SGHTA, FQGNSA. The V gene lost 6 bases and the J gene lost 0 bases, with 6 bases spanning the gap. The CDR3 length is 12 residues. The CDR3 loop is CASSLSSYEQYF. The CDR3, as DNA: TGTGCCAGCAGTCTAAGCTCCTACGAGCAGTACTTC.

This clone occurred once. The chain uses TRBV28 and TRBJ1-1, with a possible D match to TRBD1 (5 bases). V was pared by 3 bases and J by 3 bases, with 11 bases between. The CDR3 covers 14 residues. Germline assignment: CDR1 MDHEN and CDR2 SYDVKM. In DNA, the CDR3 is TGTGCCAGCAGTTTTGTTGGGGCGGACACTGAAGCTTTCTTT. This sequence encodes CASSFVGADTEAFF.

The chain has TRBV27 and TRBJ2-7, with a possible D match to TRBD1 (5 bases). This CDR3 spans 15 amino acids. The V end was cut by 7 bases, the J end by 2 bases, with 18 bases between. Germline V gene lookup returns CDR1 MNHEY and CDR2 SMNVEV (reference sequence). The CDR3 DNA follows: TGTGCCAGCAAAGATGGGGCCCCAATAGCCTACGAGCAGTACTTC. Translation gives CASKDGAPIAYEQYF.

This chain joins TRBV7-8 and TRBJ2-3; 7 nucleotides match TRBD2. The junction had 18 bases not matched to a gene; V was cut back by 6 bases and J by 0 bases. CDR1 is SGHVS and CDR2 is FQNEAQ in the germline V gene. The CDR3 spans 19 residues. The CDR3 protein is CASSLKPGLYPFSTDTQYF. Here the CDR3 DNA reads TGTGCCAGCAGTCTTAAACCGGGACTATACCCCTTCAGCACAGATACGCAGTATTTT.

The CDR3 nucleotides read TGCAGCGTTCAGAGGTCCTCCTACAATGAGCAGTTCTTC. Protein: CSVQRSSYNEQFF. The chain recombines TRBV29-1 with TRBJ2-1; D uncertain. The V end was cut by 5 bases, the J end by 0 bases, with 8 bases between. This CDR3 is built from 13 residues. The germline gives CDR1 SQVTM, CDR2 ANQGSEA.

The chain recombines TRBV18 with TRBJ2-5, with D hard to call. In germline, CDR1 is KGHSH, CDR2 LQKENI. This CDR3 region has 15 residues. V was cut by 2 bases and J by 1 base, with 11 bases left in between. The CDR3 reads CASSPTTRFQETQYF. CDR3 coding DNA: TGTGCCAGCTCACCAACGACAAGGTTCCAAGAGACCCAGTACTTC.

V usage is TRBV18 and J usage is TRBJ2-1; TRBD2 matches at 16 bases. The germline V gene encodes CDR1 KGHSH and CDR2 LQKENI. The CDR3 covers 15 residues. Trimming removed 4 bases from V and 12 bases from J; junction bases left unmatched: 6. The CDR3 nucleotides read TGTGCCAGCTCACGAGGGACTAGCGGGGGGGCAAGGCAGTTCTTC. Protein sequence: CASSRGTSGGARQFF. The full variable domain, its missing parts supplied by reference TRBV18 and TRBJ2-1, is NAGVMQNPRHLVRRRGQEARLRCSPMKGHSHVYWYRQLPEEGLKFMVYLQKENIIDESGMPKERFSAEFPKEGPSILRIQQVVRGDSAAYFCASSRGTSGGARQFFGPGTRLTVL.

Only one count was recorded for this clone. V usage is TRBV10-3 and J usage is TRBJ2-2; 11 bases are a match to TRBD2. Germline V gene data show CDR1 as ENHRY and CDR2 as SYGVKD. After removal of 3 bases from V and 0 bases from J, the junction contained 9 bases not matched to a gene. The CDR3 spans 19 residues. CDR3 DNA: TGTGCCATCAGTGACCCGCCCGGGACTAGCGGAGCGAACACCGGGGAGCTGTTTTTT. Protein sequence: CAISDPPGTSGANTGELFF.

V is TRBV27 and J is TRBJ1-5; D possibly corresponds to TRBD1 (5 bases). V dropped 1 base and J dropped 7 bases, with 14 bases sitting between them. The CDR3 runs to 15 residues. From germline, CDR1 is MNHEY and CDR2 SMNVEV (reference sequence). CDR3 sequence (DNA): TGTGCCAGCAGTTTATTCGGGGGGGTCAAACAGCCCCAGCATTTT. This gives the protein CASSLFGGVKQPQHF.

The chain recombines TRBV27 with TRBJ1-1, with 7 bases matching TRBD1. Losses at the gene ends were 3 bases for V and 5 bases for J; bases not matched to a gene: 6. The CDR3 totals 14 residues. CDR1 MNHEY and CDR2 SMNVEV come from the germline V gene (reference sequence). CDR3 sequence: CASSLGRGRTEAFF. The DNA of the CDR3 is TGTGCCAGCAGTTTGGGCAGGGGGAGGACTGAAGCTTTCTTT.